A selection of T cell receptor beta chains follows, all from one sample in a study of CD8 T cells in Susac syndrome. TCRdb re-analysed the immunoSEQ multiplex PCR reads in MiXCR, keeping a single row per CDR3 protein. The sample comprises 110,000 or so distinct CDR3 sequences, around 92% of which are singletons, and just under 0.095% rests with the top ten. The sample comprised CD4+ T cells from PBMCs. The receptors derive from a human donor with multiple sclerosis. Each CDR3 is given with its conserved first and last residue. D genes are given only for firm matches. A clone size is listed for some rows: how often the clone was seen (once, few, many), or a class if it is expanded.

v_call: TRBV30; d_call: .; j_call: TRBJ2-5; clone_size: .; cdr3_nt: TGTGCCTGGAGTGGGGGGGAAGGAGAGACCCAGTACTTC; cdr3_aa: CAWSGGEGETQYF
v_call: TRBV20-1; d_call: TRBD2; j_call: TRBJ2-1; clone_size: .; cdr3_nt: TGCAGTGTCCTTTCGGGGGGGGCCTACAATGAGCAGTTCTTC; cdr3_aa: CSVLSGGAYNEQFF
v_call: TRBV5-1; d_call: TRBD2; j_call: TRBJ2-1; clone_size: .; cdr3_nt: TGCGCCAGCAGCTTCCGGGACTACTACAATGAGCAGTTCTTC; cdr3_aa: CASSFRDYYNEQFF
v_call: TRBV24-1; d_call: TRBD1; j_call: TRBJ2-1; clone_size: .; cdr3_nt: TGTGCCACCAGTGACGGTCAGGGGGTAACCTACAATGAGCAGTTCTTC; cdr3_aa: CATSDGQGVTYNEQFF
v_call: TRBV25-1; d_call: .; j_call: TRBJ1-2; clone_size: .; cdr3_nt: TGTGCCAGCAGTGAACGCAGGGAAGGAGGCTACACCTTC; cdr3_aa: CASSERREGGYTF
v_call: TRBV5-1; d_call: .; j_call: TRBJ2-3; clone_size: .; cdr3_nt: TGCGCCAGCAGCGGGGATGGACCCATTACGGATACGCAGTATTTT; cdr3_aa: CASSGDGPITDTQYF
v_call: TRBV30; d_call: .; j_call: TRBJ1-1; clone_size: .; cdr3_nt: TGTGCCTGGAGTAACAAGGGAGGGACTGAAGCTTTCTTT; cdr3_aa: CAWSNKGGTEAFF
v_call: TRBV4-1; d_call: .; j_call: TRBJ2-1; clone_size: .; cdr3_nt: TGCGCCAGCAGCCCAGGACGGCCAATGCACAATGAGCAGTTCTTC; cdr3_aa: CASSPGRPMHNEQFF
v_call: TRBV20-1; d_call: TRBD2; j_call: TRBJ2-2; clone_size: .; cdr3_nt: TGCAGTGCTAGAGTAGGCGGGGGGAACACCGGGGAGCTGTTTTTT; cdr3_aa: CSARVGGGNTGELFF
v_call: TRBV5-1; d_call: .; j_call: TRBJ1-6; clone_size: .; cdr3_nt: TGCGCCAGCAGCTTGGCCTTAAGTTATAATTCACCCCTCCACTTT; cdr3_aa: CASSLALSYNSPLHF
v_call: TRBV15; d_call: TRBD1; j_call: TRBJ1-2; clone_size: .; cdr3_nt: TGTGCCACCAGCATCGGACAGGGGTTAGGCTACACCTTC; cdr3_aa: CATSIGQGLGYTF
v_call: TRBV30; d_call: .; j_call: TRBJ2-1; clone_size: .; cdr3_nt: TGTGCCTGGACTGTAGGTAGCGCTTACAATGAGCAGTTCTTC; cdr3_aa: CAWTVGSAYNEQFF
v_call: TRBV4-1; d_call: .; j_call: TRBJ2-2; clone_size: .; cdr3_nt: TGCGCCAGCAGCCAAGAGGGTTTGTCGAACACCGGGGAGCTGTTTTTT; cdr3_aa: CASSQEGLSNTGELFF
v_call: TRBV5-1; d_call: TRBD2; j_call: TRBJ2-7; clone_size: .; cdr3_nt: TGCGCCAGCAGCTTGTGGTCTAGCGGTAGCTACGAGCAGTACTTC; cdr3_aa: CASSLWSSGSYEQYF
v_call: TRBV15; d_call: .; j_call: TRBJ2-1; clone_size: .; cdr3_nt: TGTGCCACCAGCTTCCGGACTTCGACGACTGTATCCTTC; cdr3_aa: CATSFRTSTTVSF
v_call: TRBV7-2; d_call: TRBD1; j_call: TRBJ2-1; clone_size: once; cdr3_nt: TGTGCCAGCAGCCCCCGACAGGGGCTGAAGTTCTTC; cdr3_aa: CASSPRQGLKFF
v_call: TRBV4-1; d_call: TRBD1; j_call: TRBJ1-2; clone_size: .; cdr3_nt: TGCGCCAGCAGCCAGGATCCGGGACAGGCCTATGGCTACACCTTC; cdr3_aa: CASSQDPGQAYGYTF
v_call: TRBV5-1; d_call: .; j_call: TRBJ1-1; clone_size: .; cdr3_nt: TGCGCCAGCAGCCCTTCAGGCGAAAGGGTTTCTGAAGCTTTCTTT; cdr3_aa: CASSPSGERVSEAFF
v_call: TRBV6-5; d_call: .; j_call: TRBJ1-2; clone_size: .; cdr3_nt: TGTGCCAGCAGTCCAAGACAGGCGTACTATGGCTACACCTTC; cdr3_aa: CASSPRQAYYGYTF
v_call: TRBV5-5; d_call: .; j_call: TRBJ1-2; clone_size: .; cdr3_nt: TGTGCCAGCCGGCCTCGGTACAGTGGCTACACCTTC; cdr3_aa: CASRPRYSGYTF
v_call: TRBV20-1; d_call: TRBD1; j_call: TRBJ1-1; clone_size: .; cdr3_nt: TGCAGTTCAGGGGGAGGTACTGAAGCTTTCTTT; cdr3_aa: CSSGGGTEAFF
v_call: TRBV7-9; d_call: TRBD1; j_call: TRBJ2-1; clone_size: .; cdr3_nt: TGTGCCAGCAGCTTCTGGGACAGGGGAGGCAATGAGCAGTTCTTC; cdr3_aa: CASSFWDRGGNEQFF
v_call: TRBV15; d_call: .; j_call: TRBJ1-4; clone_size: once; cdr3_nt: TGTGCCACCAGAGGGGGGCCGGGGCGAGATGAAAAACTGTTTTTT; cdr3_aa: CATRGGPGRDEKLFF
v_call: TRBV3-1; d_call: .; j_call: TRBJ1-1; clone_size: .; cdr3_nt: TGTGCCAGCAGCCAAGACCCGTGGGCTCGGGGACTAAACACTGAAGCTTTCTTT; cdr3_aa: CASSQDPWARGLNTEAFF
v_call: TRBV25-1; d_call: TRBD1; j_call: TRBJ1-2; clone_size: .; cdr3_nt: TGTGCCAGCAGTGAATACTCCGGGACAGGTTCTAACTATGGCTACACCTTC; cdr3_aa: CASSEYSGTGSNYGYTF
v_call: TRBV18; d_call: .; j_call: TRBJ2-1; clone_size: .; cdr3_nt: TGTGCCAGCTCACCAGGAGGGGACAATGAGCAGTTCTTC; cdr3_aa: CASSPGGDNEQFF
v_call: TRBV6-5; d_call: .; j_call: TRBJ2-2; clone_size: .; cdr3_nt: TGTGCCACCGGACGGTCCGACCCCGGGGAGCTGTTTTTT; cdr3_aa: CATGRSDPGELFF
v_call: TRBV2; d_call: .; j_call: TRBJ1-2; clone_size: .; cdr3_nt: TGTGCCAGCAGAGATGAGAACTTCTATGGCTACACCTTC; cdr3_aa: CASRDENFYGYTF
v_call: TRBV5-6; d_call: .; j_call: TRBJ2-5; clone_size: .; cdr3_nt: TGTGCCAGCAGCTGGATGTCGGGTTTGTACCAAGAGACCCAGTACTTC; cdr3_aa: CASSWMSGLYQETQYF
v_call: TRBV29-1; d_call: TRBD2; j_call: TRBJ2-1; clone_size: once; cdr3_nt: TGCAGCGTTCACCCTAGCGGGGGGCCCGATGAGCAGTTCTTC; cdr3_aa: CSVHPSGGPDEQFF
v_call: TRBV27; d_call: TRBD1; j_call: TRBJ1-2; clone_size: once; cdr3_nt: TGTGCCAGCATTCCCCAACAGGGGGCTCGAGGCTACACCTTC; cdr3_aa: CASIPQQGARGYTF
v_call: TRBV10-3; d_call: TRBD1; j_call: TRBJ2-7; clone_size: .; cdr3_nt: TGTGCCATCAGAACAGGGGAGACCTACGAGCAGTACTTC; cdr3_aa: CAIRTGETYEQYF
v_call: TRBV25-1; d_call: .; j_call: TRBJ1-1; clone_size: .; cdr3_nt: TGTGCCAGCGCTTCTTGGGCAGGGACGAACACTGAAGCTTTCTTT; cdr3_aa: CASASWAGTNTEAFF
v_call: TRBV30; d_call: .; j_call: TRBJ1-2; clone_size: .; cdr3_nt: TGTGCCTGGAGGGCGACCAGATTCTATGGCTACACCTTC; cdr3_aa: CAWRATRFYGYTF
v_call: TRBV12-3/TRBV12-4; d_call: .; j_call: TRBJ2-5; clone_size: .; cdr3_nt: TGTGCCAGCAGTACCGGACCGGGACGTCAAGAGACCCAGTACTTC; cdr3_aa: CASSTGPGRQETQYF
v_call: TRBV9; d_call: .; j_call: TRBJ1-5; clone_size: .; cdr3_nt: TGTGCCAGCAGCGCGGGCTCTCCAGCGGGTCAGCCCCAGCATTTT; cdr3_aa: CASSAGSPAGQPQHF
v_call: TRBV7-3; d_call: .; j_call: TRBJ1-1; clone_size: .; cdr3_nt: TGTGCCAGCAGCTTTTCTGCCTCGGGGCACACTGAAGCTTTCTTT; cdr3_aa: CASSFSASGHTEAFF
v_call: TRBV7-2; d_call: .; j_call: TRBJ1-2; clone_size: .; cdr3_nt: TGTGCCAGCAGCTTAGCGGGGGGAGCTAACTATGGCTACACCTTC; cdr3_aa: CASSLAGGANYGYTF
v_call: TRBV30; d_call: .; j_call: TRBJ2-1; clone_size: .; cdr3_nt: TGTGCCTGGAGTGGAGGGACCGGTGAGCAGTTCTTC; cdr3_aa: CAWSGGTGEQFF
v_call: TRBV13; d_call: .; j_call: TRBJ2-7; clone_size: .; cdr3_nt: TGTGCCAGCAGCGAGACAGACACCTACGAGCAGTACTTC; cdr3_aa: CASSETDTYEQYF